These T cell receptor beta chains were read from a single sample in a study of siplizumab effects on memory and regulatory T cells. The method was immunoSEQ multiplex PCR; TCRdb's version includes in-frame clones alone and lacks a portion of them. Among about 110,000 clones listed, more than 90% were seen once. Sequencing used CD4+ T cells sorted from blood. These receptors were collected from a human donor in good health. The CDR3 runs from the conserved cysteine through the conserved F or W. D genes are given only for firm matches. Clone size is not always given. Where it is, it says once, few, many or a class for expanded clones.

CATSREGGPGDSQYF,TGTGCCACCAGCAGAGAGGGGGGGCCGGGGGACAGTCAGTACTTC,NA,NA,TRBV15,15,TRBJ2-4
CASSLSLAGVYEQYF,TGTGCCAGCAGTTTATCCCTAGCGGGAGTATACGAGCAGTACTTC,TRBD2,NA,TRBV27,15,TRBJ2-7
CASSQGTSSYGQYF,TGTGCCAGCTCCCAGGGGACAAGCTCCTACGGGCAGTACTTC,NA,once,TRBV18,14,TRBJ2-7
CSVATGAVGGEAFF,TGCAGCGTTGCGACAGGGGCTGTGGGGGGTGAAGCTTTCTTT,TRBD1,NA,TRBV29-1,14,TRBJ1-1
CASSLPGTGLYEQYF,TGTGCCAGCAGCCTTCCCGGGACAGGGTTGTACGAGCAGTACTTC,TRBD1,NA,TRBV14,15,TRBJ2-7
CASSLLGRGRVDYTF,TGTGCCAGCAGTTTACTGGGCAGGGGGCGAGTTGACTACACCTTC,TRBD1,NA,TRBV27,15,TRBJ1-2
CASLAGGGDTQYF,TGTGCCAGCTTAGCGGGAGGGGGAGATACGCAGTATTTT,TRBD2,NA,TRBV6-1,13,TRBJ2-3
CASEYREETQYF,TGTGCCAGCGAGTACAGGGAAGAGACCCAGTACTTC,NA,NA,TRBV6-1,12,TRBJ2-5
CASSLAGGGNYNEQFF,TGTGCCAGCAGCTTGGCCGGGGGGGGAAACTACAATGAGCAGTTCTTC,TRBD2,NA,TRBV5-4,16,TRBJ2-1
CASSFETGGASYNSPLHF,TGCGCCAGCAGCTTTGAGACAGGGGGCGCATCCTATAATTCACCCCTCCACTTT,TRBD1,NA,TRBV5-1,18,TRBJ1-6
CASSLSGMNTGELFF,TGTGCCAGCAGCTTAAGCGGCATGAACACCGGGGAGCTGTTTTTT,NA,NA,TRBV7-3,15,TRBJ2-2
CASSQTGGVNYGYTF,TGTGCCAGCAGCCAAACAGGGGGTGTTAACTATGGCTACACCTTC,TRBD1,NA,TRBV4-2,15,TRBJ1-2
CASSYGGRQPQHF,TGTGCCAGCAGTTACGGGGGGCGTCAGCCCCAGCATTTT,NA,NA,TRBV6-6,13,TRBJ1-5
CTIAGGDGTDTQYF,TGCACCATTGCGGGGGGGGACGGCACAGATACGCAGTATTTT,TRBD2,NA,TRBV29-1,14,TRBJ2-3